This is a list of T cell receptor beta chains from one sample in a study of beta chain features in type 1 diabetes. Sequenced by immunoSEQ multiplex PCR; TCRdb stores in-frame clones only, minus some. The sample comprises about 150,000 clones, 10% of which are singletons, and roughly 0.5% rests with the top ten. Sequences were obtained from central memory CD4+ T cells from blood. The receptors shown here come from a man aged 25-45 years with type 1 diabetes. The CDR3 runs from the conserved cysteine through the conserved F or W. Each record gives: clone size, V gene, D gene, J gene, CDR3 DNA, CDR3 protein. A D gene is named only where the DNA matches it firmly. Where a row states a size, it is once, few, many or the class of an expanded clone; other rows omit it.

size: NA; V: TRBV5-4; D: TRBD1; J: TRBJ2-1; DNA: TGTGCCAGCAGCCTCGGCGACAGGGGATTAAATGAGCAGTTCTTC; CDR3: CASSLGDRGLNEQFF
size: NA; V: TRBV29-1; D: NA; J: TRBJ1-1; DNA: TGCAGCGTAGGTGACATAAAAGCTTTCTTT; CDR3: CSVGDIKAFF
size: NA; V: TRBV30; D: TRBD1; J: TRBJ1-2; DNA: TGTGCCTGGGACCGGACCGGGACAGCTAACTATGGCTACACCTTC; CDR3: CAWDRTGTANYGYTF
size: NA; V: TRBV5-4; D: NA; J: TRBJ1-3; DNA: TGTGCCAGCAGCCCACGTCAAGGGGGCTCTGGAAACACCATATATTTT; CDR3: CASSPRQGGSGNTIYF
size: NA; V: TRBV6-5; D: TRBD2; J: TRBJ2-3; DNA: TGTGCCAGCAGTAGAGCGGGGTTTAGCACAGATACGCAGTATTTT; CDR3: CASSRAGFSTDTQYF
size: NA; V: TRBV28; D: NA; J: TRBJ1-1; DNA: TGTGCCAGCAGTTATAAATTCGCGTCTGAAGCTTTCTTT; CDR3: CASSYKFASEAFF
size: few; V: TRBV11-1; D: NA; J: TRBJ2-7; DNA: TGTGCCAGCAGTTCGACAGGCAACTACGAGCAGTACTTC; CDR3: CASSSTGNYEQYF
size: few; V: TRBV20-1; D: NA; J: TRBJ2-5; DNA: TGCAGTGCTAGACAGGGAGAGACCCAGTACTTC; CDR3: CSARQGETQYF
size: NA; V: TRBV6-6; D: TRBD1; J: TRBJ1-3; DNA: TGTGCCACCAGGGACAGTAACTCTGGAAACACCATATATTTT; CDR3: CATRDSNSGNTIYF
size: NA; V: TRBV28; D: NA; J: TRBJ1-1; DNA: TGTGCCAGCAGTTTAGATTTACAGCTGAACACTGAAGCTTTCTTT; CDR3: CASSLDLQLNTEAFF
size: few; V: TRBV28; D: NA; J: TRBJ2-7; DNA: TGTGCCAGCAGCCCGTGTACTCCCCCGTTGGGCTGCGAGCAGTACTTC; CDR3: CASSPCTPPLGCEQYF
size: few; V: TRBV4-2; D: TRBD1; J: TRBJ2-7; DNA: TGTGCCAGCAGCCAAGACCACCCCAGGGGGCGATTCAGGACCTACGAGCAGTACTTC; CDR3: CASSQDHPRGRFRTYEQYF
size: NA; V: TRBV28; D: NA; J: TRBJ2-1; DNA: TGTGCCAGCAGTAGGGACACGGACGGTTGGTTGCAGTTCTTC; CDR3: CASSRDTDGWLQFF
size: NA; V: TRBV2; D: NA; J: TRBJ2-6; DNA: TGTGCCAGCGGCAGGGGTTCTACTGGGGCCAACGTCCTGACTTTC; CDR3: CASGRGSTGANVLTF
size: few; V: TRBV7-9; D: NA; J: TRBJ2-5; DNA: TGTGCCAGCAGCTTAGAACTAACAAGGGAGACCCAGTACTTC; CDR3: CASSLELTRETQYF
size: NA; V: TRBV5-1; D: TRBD2; J: TRBJ2-5; DNA: TGCGCCAGCAGCTTGGGGACCTTAGCGGGTGAGACCCAGTACTTC; CDR3: CASSLGTLAGETQYF
size: NA; V: TRBV5-4; D: NA; J: TRBJ2-1; DNA: TGTGCCAGCAGCTTGGGGATAAAAAATACGGGGAATGAGCAGTTCTTC; CDR3: CASSLGIKNTGNEQFF
size: few; V: TRBV25-1; D: NA; J: TRBJ2-1; DNA: TGTGCCAGCAGTGATTACGGGAGAAATAACAATGAGCAGTTCTTC; CDR3: CASSDYGRNNNEQFF
size: few; V: TRBV7-2; D: NA; J: TRBJ1-1; DNA: TGTGCCAGCAGCGTCCGGGAGACTGAAGCTTTCTTT; CDR3: CASSVRETEAFF
size: few; V: TRBV6-1; D: NA; J: TRBJ2-4; DNA: TGTGCCAGCAGTAGCGACAGTCTAGCCAAAAACATTCAGTACTTC; CDR3: CASSSDSLAKNIQYF
size: NA; V: TRBV29-1; D: TRBD1; J: TRBJ1-1; DNA: TGCAGCGTTTCTATACAGGGGAACGGTGAAGCTTTCTTT; CDR3: CSVSIQGNGEAFF
size: NA; V: TRBV29-1; D: TRBD2; J: TRBJ2-5; DNA: TGCAGCGCCCGGTTGGTAGCGGGGGACCCCGAGACCCAGTACTTC; CDR3: CSARLVAGDPETQYF
size: few; V: TRBV18; D: NA; J: TRBJ2-1; DNA: TGTGCCAGCTCACCACTAACTAGCACTGGAAGTGAGCAGTTCTTC; CDR3: CASSPLTSTGSEQFF
size: NA; V: TRBV4-2; D: NA; J: TRBJ2-3; DNA: TGTGCCAGCAGCCCAGAAGAGGGTGGTACGGATACGCAGTATTTT; CDR3: CASSPEEGGTDTQYF
size: NA; V: TRBV7-2; D: NA; J: TRBJ2-7; DNA: TGTGCCAGCAGCCGACCCGGGACAAGCTACGAGCAGTACTTC; CDR3: CASSRPGTSYEQYF
size: NA; V: TRBV5-1; D: NA; J: TRBJ2-4; DNA: TGCGCCAGCAGCTTGGCCACCGGGGACATTCAGTACTTC; CDR3: CASSLATGDIQYF
size: NA; V: TRBV7-2; D: NA; J: TRBJ2-1; DNA: TGTGCCAGCAGCTTTCTAGCTGGAGACAATGAGCAGTTCTTC; CDR3: CASSFLAGDNEQFF
size: NA; V: TRBV28; D: TRBD2; J: TRBJ2-4; DNA: TGTGCCAGCAGAACCGGGACTAGCGGGAGTGACATTCAGTACTTC; CDR3: CASRTGTSGSDIQYF
size: NA; V: TRBV7-9; D: NA; J: TRBJ1-1; DNA: TGTGTCCACCGGCGGGGGCTCGTGAACACTGAAGCTTTCTTT; CDR3: CVHRRGLVNTEAFF
size: NA; V: TRBV28; D: TRBD1; J: TRBJ1-2; DNA: TGTGCCAGCAGTTTGGGACAGGGTTGGGCCGGCTACACCTTC; CDR3: CASSLGQGWAGYTF
size: few; V: TRBV7-2; D: TRBD2; J: TRBJ2-1; DNA: TGTGCCAGCAGGGGGGGGACTAGCGGGCTGAGCTCCTACAATGAGCAGTTCTTC; CDR3: CASRGGTSGLSSYNEQFF
size: NA; V: TRBV29-1; D: TRBD2; J: TRBJ2-5; DNA: TGCAGCGGGGGACTAGCGGGAGGGCCTAGCCGGTCGGAGACCCAGTACTTC; CDR3: CSGGLAGGPSRSETQYF
size: NA; V: TRBV27; D: NA; J: TRBJ2-7; DNA: TGTGCCAGCAGTTTAAGTGGGAGTAGCAACGAGCAGTACTTC; CDR3: CASSLSGSSNEQYF
size: NA; V: TRBV28; D: NA; J: TRBJ1-2; DNA: TGTGCCAGCAGTTTACGACTAACAGGGAATGGCTACACCTTC; CDR3: CASSLRLTGNGYTF
size: few; V: TRBV7-2; D: NA; J: TRBJ1-1; DNA: TGTGCCAGCAGCACCCAAGGACATACGAACACTGAAGCTTTCTTT; CDR3: CASSTQGHTNTEAFF
size: NA; V: TRBV6-5; D: TRBD1; J: TRBJ2-2; DNA: TGTGCCAGCAGTTCCCGACAGGGCGGATTAACCGGGGAGCTGTTTTTT; CDR3: CASSSRQGGLTGELFF